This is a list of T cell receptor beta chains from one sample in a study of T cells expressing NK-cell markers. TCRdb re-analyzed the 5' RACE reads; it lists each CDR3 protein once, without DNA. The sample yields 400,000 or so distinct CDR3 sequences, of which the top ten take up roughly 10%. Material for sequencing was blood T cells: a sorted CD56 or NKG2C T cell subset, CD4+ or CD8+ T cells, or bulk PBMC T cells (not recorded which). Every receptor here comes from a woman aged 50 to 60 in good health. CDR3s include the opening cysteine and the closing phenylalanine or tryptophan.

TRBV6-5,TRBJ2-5,CASSSETGGQETQYF
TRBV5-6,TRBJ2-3,CASRSPSGTAAADTQYF
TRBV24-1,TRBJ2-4,CATSYGGIDIQYF
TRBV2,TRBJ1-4,CASSSGTYEKLFF
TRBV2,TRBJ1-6,CAGHRDSNSPLHF
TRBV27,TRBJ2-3,CASSLNGLAGTDTQYF
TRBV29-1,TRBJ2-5,CSVVSDETQYF
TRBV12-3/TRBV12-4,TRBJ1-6,CASSLSQPPLHF
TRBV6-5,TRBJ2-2,CASSRTSWAGELFF
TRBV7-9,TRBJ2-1,CASSPELWDNEQFF
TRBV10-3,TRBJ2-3,CAISLLAGGPDTQYF
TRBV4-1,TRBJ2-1,CASSQETGGRNEQFF
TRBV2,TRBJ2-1,CASSELTSGSYNEQFF
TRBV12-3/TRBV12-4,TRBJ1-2,CASSLVVSHGYTF
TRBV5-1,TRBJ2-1,CASRPIAGSYNEQFF
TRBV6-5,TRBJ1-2,CASSYQGIHYGYTF
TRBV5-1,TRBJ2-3,CASSQMRRETDTQYF
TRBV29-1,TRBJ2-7,CSVGGGSPSYEQYF
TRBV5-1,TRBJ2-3,CASSSQQRGTDTQYF
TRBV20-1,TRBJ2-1,CSARSYRGLRTYNEQFF
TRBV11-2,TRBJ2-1,CASSLVRAGKDNEQFF
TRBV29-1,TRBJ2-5,CSVDRQGSETQYF
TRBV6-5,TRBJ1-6,CASNRGLNSPLHF
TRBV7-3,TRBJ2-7,CASSITGAGGSYEQYF
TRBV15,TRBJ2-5,CATRRKETQYF
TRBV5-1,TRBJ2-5,CASSRRQAQETQYF
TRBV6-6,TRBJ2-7,CASSHLGPALEQYF
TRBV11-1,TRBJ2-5,CASSDYIAGDLGSQYF
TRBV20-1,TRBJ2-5,CSGALGETQYF
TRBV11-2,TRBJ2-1,CASSPGTSGTKFF
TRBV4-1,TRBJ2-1,CASSQGPRLAGVNEQFF
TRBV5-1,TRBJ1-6,CASTKGTVDSPLHF
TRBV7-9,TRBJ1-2,CASSLLDAYGYTF
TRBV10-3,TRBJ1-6,CAIKGVGRGDSPLHF
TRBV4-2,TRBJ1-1,CASSQEGSPGPSNTEAFF
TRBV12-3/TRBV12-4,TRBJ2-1,CASTPGSREPPGNEQFF
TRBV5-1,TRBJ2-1,CASSLAQRSSYNEQFF
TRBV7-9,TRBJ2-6,CASSLALSSGALSRNVLTF
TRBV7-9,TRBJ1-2,CASAFRGENYGYTF
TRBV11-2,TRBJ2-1,CASSTTSGTYNEQFF
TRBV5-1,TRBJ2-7,CASSSNSRTGNYEQYF
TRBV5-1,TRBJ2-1,CASSSTGTVFNEQFF
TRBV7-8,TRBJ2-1,CASSFQTDGEFF
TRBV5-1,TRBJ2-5,CASSLAAAVESQYF
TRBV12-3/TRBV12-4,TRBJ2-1,CASRLGQLEQFF
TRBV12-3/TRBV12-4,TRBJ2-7,CASSLSASWEQYF
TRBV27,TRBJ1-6,CASKRQGPLHF
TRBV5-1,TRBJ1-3,CASSPDPPWTGLTAGNTIYF
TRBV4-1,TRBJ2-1,CASSPLGRRINEQFF
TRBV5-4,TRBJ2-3,CASRIRGLSTDTQYF
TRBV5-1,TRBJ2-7,CASSFPGPEQYF
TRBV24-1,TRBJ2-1,CATGGDYYNEQFF
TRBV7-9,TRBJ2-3,CASSPKLTDTQYF
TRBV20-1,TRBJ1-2,CSARETGDGGYTF
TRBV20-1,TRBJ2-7,CSATGAGGLSYEQYF
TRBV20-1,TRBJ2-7,CSARDDTAGGEQYF